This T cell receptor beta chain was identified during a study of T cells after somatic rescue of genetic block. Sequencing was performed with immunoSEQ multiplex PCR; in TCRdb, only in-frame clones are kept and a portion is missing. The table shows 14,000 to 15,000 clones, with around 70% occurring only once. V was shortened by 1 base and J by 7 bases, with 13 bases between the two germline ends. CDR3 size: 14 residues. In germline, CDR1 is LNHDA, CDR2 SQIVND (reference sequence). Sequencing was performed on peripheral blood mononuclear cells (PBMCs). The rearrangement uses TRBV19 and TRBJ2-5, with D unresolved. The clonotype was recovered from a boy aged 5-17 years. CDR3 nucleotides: TGTGCCAGTAGTATAGGGGAAAGCACGTGGACCCAGTACTTC. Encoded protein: CASSIGESTWTQYF.